This T cell receptor (beta chain) was found in a study of T-cell reconstitution after alpha-beta-depleted transplantation in children. Regarding the study as a whole: T-cell counts and diversity at one year post-transplant came mainly from newly produced T cells. Surviving recipient T cells and thymic progenitors produced the high day-60 TCRbeta diversity seen in some patients. The study reportedly traced alpha-beta T cells about two months after transplant to several hundred expanded graft clones.

This CDR3 is 13 amino acids long. CDR1 SGHDN and CDR2 FVKESK come from the germline V gene. Many counts were recorded for this clonotype. What it binds is not known. A junction end diverges from the germline sequence, so it may reflect a read error. A TCRbeta library incorporating unique molecular identifiers was prepared. MiXCR, run by TCRdb on the PCR reads, gives a single entry per CDR3 protein. Of about 17,000 distinct CDR3 sequences in the sample, 12% were seen once. The sequencing here drew on PBMCs, mostly from graft donor cells, taken 180 days after TCRalphabeta/CD19-depleted stem cell transplant. The chain combines TRBV14 with TRBJ2-1, with D unresolved. This clonotype was sampled from a boy less than two years old who had a stem cell transplant for Wiskott-Aldrich syndrome, so the T cells may come from the graft donor. DNA for the CDR3: TGTGCCAGCAGCCAAGATTTATTGTATGGCCGGATCTTC. Amino acid sequence: CASSQDLLYGRIF. The full variable domain, in which reference TRBV14 and TRBJ2-1 provide the parts outside the CDR3, is EAGVTQFPSHSVIEKGQTVTLRCDPISGHDNLYWYRRVMGKEIKFLLHFVKESKQDESGMPNNRFLAERTGGTYSTLKVQPAELEDSGVYFCASSQDLLYGRIFGPGTRLTVL.